This T cell receptor beta chain stems from a study of T-cell memory formation after mild COVID-19. The CDR3 loop spans 15 amino acids. Looked up from germline, CDR1 is SGHKS and CDR2 is YYEKEE (reference sequence). V was pared by 0 bases and J by 4 bases, with 13 bases between. MiXCR was run by TCRdb on the 5' RACE reads, yielding one entry per CDR3 protein. The sample has 180,000 or so distinct CDR3 sequences, roughly 16% seen once. This clonotype turned up a few times. The specimen was PBMCs or a T cell subset sorted from them (not recorded which). This TCR was recovered from an adult woman who had mild COVID-19 (a few samples of this study predate the infection). Cell type and time point are not known. This chain connects TRBV5-5 to TRBJ1-1; maybe TRBD1 (5 bases). As DNA, the CDR3 is TGTGCCAGCAGCTTGGCCCAGGGAAGGGGCACTGAAGCTTTCTTT. Residues: CASSLAQGRGTEAFF.